This entry features one T cell receptor (beta chain) sequence. Assay used: immunoSEQ multiplex PCR; TCRdb lists only in-frame clones, some missing. Of 2,100,000 or so clones in the sample, approximately 96% were seen once. These data are taken from a study of shared clonotypes between healthy human individuals. In the study overall: In total, the donors were two women and three men aged 18 to 49.

J lost 2 bases, V lost 7 bases, and 7 bases had no gene match. This CDR3 contains 14 residues. Germline values: CDR1 LNHDA, CDR2 SQIVND (reference sequence). The sample comprised naive CD4+ T cells sorted from blood. Subset: CD45RA+ positively selected. The chain uses TRBV19 and TRBJ1-1; TRBD1 matches 7 bases. The clonotype comes from a man between 18 and 35 years old in good health. The CDR3 spells CASIDRAGNTEAFF. The CDR3 bases are TGTGCCAGTATCGACAGGGCGGGAAACACTGAAGCTTTCTTT. Looking up the rest from reference TRBV19 and TRBJ1-1 gives the full variable domain: DGGITQSPKYLFRKEGQNVTLSCEQNLNHDAMYWYRQDPGQGLRLIYYSQIVNDFQKGDIAEGYSVSREKKESFPLTVTSAQKNPTAFYLCASIDRAGNTEAFFGQGTRLTVV.